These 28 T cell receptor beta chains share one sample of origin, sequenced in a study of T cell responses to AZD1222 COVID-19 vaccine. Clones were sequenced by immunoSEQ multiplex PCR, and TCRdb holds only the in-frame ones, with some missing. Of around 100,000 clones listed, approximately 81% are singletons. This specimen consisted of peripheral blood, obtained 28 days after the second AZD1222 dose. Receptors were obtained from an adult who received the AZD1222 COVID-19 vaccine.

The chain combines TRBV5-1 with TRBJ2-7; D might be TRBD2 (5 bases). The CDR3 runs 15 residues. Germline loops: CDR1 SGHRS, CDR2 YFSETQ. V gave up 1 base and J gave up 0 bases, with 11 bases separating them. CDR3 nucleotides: TGCGCCAGCAGCTTGAACGGGAAGAGCTCCTACGAGCAGTACTTC. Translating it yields CASSLNGKSSYEQYF.

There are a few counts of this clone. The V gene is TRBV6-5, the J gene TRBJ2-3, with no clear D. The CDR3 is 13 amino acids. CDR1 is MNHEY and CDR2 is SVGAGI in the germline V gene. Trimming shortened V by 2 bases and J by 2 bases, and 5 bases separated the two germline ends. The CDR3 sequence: CASSYQVTDTQYF. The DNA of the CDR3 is TGTGCCAGCAGTTACCAGGTCACAGATACGCAGTATTTT.

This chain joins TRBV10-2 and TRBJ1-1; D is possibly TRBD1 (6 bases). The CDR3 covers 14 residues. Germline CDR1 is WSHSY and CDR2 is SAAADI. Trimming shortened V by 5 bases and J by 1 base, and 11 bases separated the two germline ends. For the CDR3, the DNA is TGCGCCAGCAGTCCCCGGGGGCGGAACACTGAAGCTTTCTTT. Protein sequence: CASSPRGRNTEAFF.

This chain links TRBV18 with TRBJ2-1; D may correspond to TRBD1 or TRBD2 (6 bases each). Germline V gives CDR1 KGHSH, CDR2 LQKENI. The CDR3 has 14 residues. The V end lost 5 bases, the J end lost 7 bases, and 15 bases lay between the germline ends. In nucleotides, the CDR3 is TGTGCCAGCTCAGGCCGTCTAGGGGGGAATGAGCAGTTCTTC. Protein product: CASSGRLGGNEQFF.

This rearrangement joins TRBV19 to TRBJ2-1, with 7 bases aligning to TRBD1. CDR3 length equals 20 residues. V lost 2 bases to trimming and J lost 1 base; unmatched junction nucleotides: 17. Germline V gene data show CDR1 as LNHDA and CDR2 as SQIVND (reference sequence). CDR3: CASSIRSPLLGGLSYNEQFF. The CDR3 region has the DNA TGTGCCAGTAGTATAAGGAGTCCCCTTTTAGGGGGCCTTTCCTACAATGAGCAGTTCTTC.

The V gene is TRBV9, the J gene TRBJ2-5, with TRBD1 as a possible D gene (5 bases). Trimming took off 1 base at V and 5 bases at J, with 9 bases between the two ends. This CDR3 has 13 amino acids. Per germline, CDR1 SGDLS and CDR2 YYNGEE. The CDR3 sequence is CASSVRQGETQYF. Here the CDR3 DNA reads TGTGCCAGCAGCGTACGGCAGGGTGAGACCCAGTACTTC.

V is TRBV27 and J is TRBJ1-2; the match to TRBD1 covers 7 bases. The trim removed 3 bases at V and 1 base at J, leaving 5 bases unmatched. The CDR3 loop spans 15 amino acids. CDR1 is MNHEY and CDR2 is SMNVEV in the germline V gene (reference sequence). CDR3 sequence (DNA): TGTGCCAGCAGTTTCCGGGACAGCCGTAACTATGGCTACACCTTC. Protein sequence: CASSFRDSRNYGYTF.

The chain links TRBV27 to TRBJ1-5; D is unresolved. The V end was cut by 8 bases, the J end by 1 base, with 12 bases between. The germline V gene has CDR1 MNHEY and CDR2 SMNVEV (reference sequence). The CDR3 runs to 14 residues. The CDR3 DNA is TGTGCCAGCCGTCAAGCGGGGAGCAATCAGCCCCAGCATTTT. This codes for CASRQAGSNQPQHF.

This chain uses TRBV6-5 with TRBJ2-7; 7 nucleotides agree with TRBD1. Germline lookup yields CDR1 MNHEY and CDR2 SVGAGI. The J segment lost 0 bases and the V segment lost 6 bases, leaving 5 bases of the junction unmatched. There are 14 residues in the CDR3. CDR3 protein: CASRRGQTSYEQYF. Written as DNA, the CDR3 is TGTGCCAGCAGACGGGGACAGACCTCCTACGAGCAGTACTTC.

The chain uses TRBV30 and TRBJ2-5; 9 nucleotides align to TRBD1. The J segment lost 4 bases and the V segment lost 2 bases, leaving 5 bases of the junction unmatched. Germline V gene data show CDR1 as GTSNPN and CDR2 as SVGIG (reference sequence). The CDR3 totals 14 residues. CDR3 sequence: CAWSNRGLGETQYF. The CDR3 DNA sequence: TGTGCCTGGAGTAACAGGGGGCTGGGAGAGACCCAGTACTTC.

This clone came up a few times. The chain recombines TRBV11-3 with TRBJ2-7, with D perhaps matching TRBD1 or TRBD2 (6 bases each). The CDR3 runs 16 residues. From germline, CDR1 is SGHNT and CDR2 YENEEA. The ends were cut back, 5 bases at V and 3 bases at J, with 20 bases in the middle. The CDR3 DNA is TGTGCCAGCAGCCCTGGGGGGCAGGCGCCTCGCTACGAGCAGTACTTC. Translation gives CASSPGGQAPRYEQYF. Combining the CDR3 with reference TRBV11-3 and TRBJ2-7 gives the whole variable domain EAGVVQSPRYKIIEKKQPVAFWCNPISGHNTLYWYLQNLGQGPELLIRYENEEAVDDSQLPKDRFSAERLKGVDSTLKIQPAELGDSAVYLCASSPGGQAPRYEQYFGPGTRLTVT.

In DNA form, the CDR3 reads TGTGCCAGCAGCTTAGGGACAGGGCCCACCGGGGAGCTGTTTTTT. This encodes CASSLGTGPTGELFF. The chain combines TRBV11-2 with TRBJ2-2, with TRBD1 matching 8 bases. The CDR3 consists of 15 residues. With 1 base clipped from V and 4 bases from J, the junction kept 2 bases outside the gene matches. CDR1 and CDR2 from the germline V gene are SGHAT and FQNNGV. Full variable domain (remainder filled in from reference TRBV11-2 and TRBJ2-2): EAGVAQSPRYKIIEKRQSVAFWCNPISGHATLYWYQQILGQGPKLLIQFQNNGVVDDSQLPKDRFSAERLKGVDSTLKIQPAKLEDSAVYLCASSLGTGPTGELFFGEGSRLTVL.

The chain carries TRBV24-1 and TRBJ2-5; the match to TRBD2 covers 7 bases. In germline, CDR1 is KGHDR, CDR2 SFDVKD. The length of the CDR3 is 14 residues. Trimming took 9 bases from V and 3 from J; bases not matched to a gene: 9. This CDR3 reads CATGGDRVEETQYF. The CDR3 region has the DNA TGTGCCACCGGGGGGGATAGGGTTGAAGAGACCCAGTACTTC.

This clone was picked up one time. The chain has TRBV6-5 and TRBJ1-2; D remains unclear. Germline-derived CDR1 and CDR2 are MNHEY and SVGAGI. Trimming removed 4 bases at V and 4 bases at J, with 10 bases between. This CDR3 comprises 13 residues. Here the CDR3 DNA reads TGTGCCAGCAGTTCAACGTGGGGCTATGGCTACACCTTC. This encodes CASSSTWGYGYTF.

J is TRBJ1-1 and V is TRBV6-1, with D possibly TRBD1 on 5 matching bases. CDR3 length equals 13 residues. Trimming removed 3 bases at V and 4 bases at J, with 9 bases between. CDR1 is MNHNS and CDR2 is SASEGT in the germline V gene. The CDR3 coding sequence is TGTGCCAGCAGTGAGGGGCTGGCCACTGAAGCTTTCTTT. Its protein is CASSEGLATEAFF.

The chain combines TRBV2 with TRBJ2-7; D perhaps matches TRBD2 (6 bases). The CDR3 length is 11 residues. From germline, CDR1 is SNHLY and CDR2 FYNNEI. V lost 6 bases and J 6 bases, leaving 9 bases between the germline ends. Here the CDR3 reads CASRLTSEQYF. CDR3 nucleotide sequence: TGTGCCAGCAGACTGACTAGCGAGCAGTACTTC.

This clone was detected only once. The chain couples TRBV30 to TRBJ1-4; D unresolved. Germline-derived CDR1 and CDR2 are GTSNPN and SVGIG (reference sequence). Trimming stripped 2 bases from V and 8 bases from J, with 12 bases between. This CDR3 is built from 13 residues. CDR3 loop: CAWSPGPLEKLFF. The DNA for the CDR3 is TGTGCCTGGAGTCCAGGACCCTTAGAAAAACTGTTTTTT.

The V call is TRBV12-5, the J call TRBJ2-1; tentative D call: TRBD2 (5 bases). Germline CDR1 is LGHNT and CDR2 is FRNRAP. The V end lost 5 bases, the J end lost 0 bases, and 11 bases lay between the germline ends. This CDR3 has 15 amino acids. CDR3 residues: CASGPSGFSYNEQFF. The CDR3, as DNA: TGTGCTAGTGGTCCAAGCGGATTCTCCTACAATGAGCAGTTCTTC.

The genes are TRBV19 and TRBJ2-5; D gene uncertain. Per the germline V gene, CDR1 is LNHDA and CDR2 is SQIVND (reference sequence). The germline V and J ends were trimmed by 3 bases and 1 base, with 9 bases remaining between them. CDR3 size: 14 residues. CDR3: CASSMYNTQETQYF. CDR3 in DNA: TGTGCCAGTAGTATGTATAACACCCAAGAGACCCAGTACTTC.

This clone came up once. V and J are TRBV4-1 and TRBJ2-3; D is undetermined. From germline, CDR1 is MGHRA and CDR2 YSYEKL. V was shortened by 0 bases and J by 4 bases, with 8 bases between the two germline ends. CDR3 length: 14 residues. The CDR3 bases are TGCGCCAGCAGCCAAGACACGGTAGCAGATACGCAGTATTTT. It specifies CASSQDTVADTQYF.

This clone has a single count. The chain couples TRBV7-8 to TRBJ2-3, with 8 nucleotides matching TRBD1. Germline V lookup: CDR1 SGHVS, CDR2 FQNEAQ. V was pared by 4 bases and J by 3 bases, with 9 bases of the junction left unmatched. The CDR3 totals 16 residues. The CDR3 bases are TGTGCCAGCAGCTCGTTCAGGGGGCTCATTACAGATACGCAGTATTTT. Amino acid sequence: CASSSFRGLITDTQYF.

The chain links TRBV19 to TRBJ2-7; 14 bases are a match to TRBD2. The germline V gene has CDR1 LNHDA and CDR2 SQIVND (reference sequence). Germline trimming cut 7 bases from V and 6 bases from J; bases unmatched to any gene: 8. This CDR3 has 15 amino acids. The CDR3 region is CASKGTSGSLSEQYF. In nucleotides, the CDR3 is TGTGCCAGTAAGGGGACTAGCGGGAGTCTTAGCGAGCAGTACTTC.

CDR3 in amino acids: CASSPEAIEGLHF. DNA of the CDR3: TGTGCCAGCAGCCCAGAGGCAATCGAGGGGCTCCACTTT. This rearrangement joins TRBV3-1 (or the pseudogene TRBV3-2) to TRBJ1-6; tentatively, D is TRBD1 (5 bases). V was clipped by 4 bases and J by 16 bases, with 17 bases between them. CDR1 is LGHDT and CDR2 is YNNKEL in the germline V gene (reference sequence). CDR3 length equals 13 residues.

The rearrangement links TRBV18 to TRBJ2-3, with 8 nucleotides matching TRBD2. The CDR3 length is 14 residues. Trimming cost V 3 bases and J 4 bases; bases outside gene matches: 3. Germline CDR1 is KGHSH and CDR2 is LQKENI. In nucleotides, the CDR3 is TGTGCCAGCTCACCGCGGGGGGTATCAGATACGCAGTATTTT. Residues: CASSPRGVSDTQYF.

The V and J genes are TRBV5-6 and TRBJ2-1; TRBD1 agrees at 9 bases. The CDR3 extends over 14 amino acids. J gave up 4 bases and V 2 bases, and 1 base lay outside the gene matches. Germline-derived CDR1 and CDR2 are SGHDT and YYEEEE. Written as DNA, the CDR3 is TGTGCCAGCAGCTTTGGGACAGGGTACAATGAGCAGTTCTTC. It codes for CASSFGTGYNEQFF.

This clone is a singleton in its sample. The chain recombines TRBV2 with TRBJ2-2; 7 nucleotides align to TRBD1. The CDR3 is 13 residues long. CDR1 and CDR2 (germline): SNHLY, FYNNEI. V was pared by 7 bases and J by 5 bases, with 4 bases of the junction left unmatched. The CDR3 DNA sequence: TGTGCCAGCAATCAACAGGGGACCGGGGAGCTGTTTTTT. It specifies CASNQQGTGELFF.

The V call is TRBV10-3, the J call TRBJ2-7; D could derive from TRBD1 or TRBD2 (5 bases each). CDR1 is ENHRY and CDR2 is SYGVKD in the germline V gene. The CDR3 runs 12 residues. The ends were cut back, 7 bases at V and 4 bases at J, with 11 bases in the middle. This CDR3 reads CAIKGTGYEQYF. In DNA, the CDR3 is TGTGCCATCAAAGGGACCGGTTACGAGCAGTACTTC.

The CDR3 bases are TGTGCCAGCTCCCTCGGCCCCCGCGGGCGGCTCTCCTACAATGAGCAGTTCTTC. Its translation is CASSLGPRGRLSYNEQFF. The rearrangement uses TRBV18 and TRBJ2-1; D might be TRBD2 (5 bases). Between the trimmed V and J ends, which lost 6 bases and 0 bases, there was a span of 21 bases. CDR1 and CDR2 from the germline V gene are KGHSH and LQKENI. This CDR3 spans 18 amino acids. Looking up the rest from reference TRBV18 and TRBJ2-1 gives the full variable domain: NAGVMQNPRHLVRRRGQEARLRCSPMKGHSHVYWYRQLPEEGLKFMVYLQKENIIDESGMPKERFSAEFPKEGPSILRIQQVVRGDSAAYFCASSLGPRGRLSYNEQFFGPGTRLTVL.